This TCR beta chain was recovered during a study of OX40 agonist ivuxolimab in advanced cancers. A note on the overall study: The costimulatory receptor OX40 (CD134) was targeted by ivuxolimab, a fully human IgG2 agonistic monoclonal antibody. The point of sequencing TCRbeta in the periphery was to test whether ivuxolimab changed TCR sequence diversity and drove clonal T-cell expansion. Intravenous ivuxolimab was administered to patients every 2 weeks at six dose levels: 0.01, 0.1, 0.3, 1.5, 3 and 10 mg/kg. The paper reports the monotherapy dose-escalation portion (N = 52 patients) of the phase I ivuxolimab trial. Of the approximately 54 dose-escalation patients, hepatocellular carcinoma was present in roughly 19, melanoma in approximately 15, renal cell carcinoma in 9 and head and neck cancer in 9. In the dose-escalation cohort, approximately 80% of patients were male, and the mean age was approximately 60 years with a range of roughly 20 to 80. Partial responses were achieved by three dose-escalation patients, of whom one had hepatocellular carcinoma and two had cutaneous melanoma. Patients were allowed to have had prior anti-PD-1, anti-PD-L1 or anti-CTLA-4 therapy, and approximately 37% of the dose-escalation patients had been treated with checkpoint inhibitors.

Remarks on this clone: Its antigen is still unknown. The record has no base qualities; no much larger clone is one base away.

Summary of the overall study and its limitations: Which antigens the clonally expanded peripheral T cells were specific for was not determined. In the 0.1-3.0 mg/kg groups, partial responders were among the patients with the lowest normalized peripheral clonal expansion, particularly in CD8+ T cells. After ivuxolimab, expanded clones were on average more numerous among CD8+ T cells than among CD4+ T cells. At doses of 0.1 to 3.0 mg/kg, clonal expansion of both CD4+ and CD8+ blood T cells was observed from baseline to week 6. Low levels of normalized T-cell clonal expansion were also seen in some nonresponding patients.

The CDR3 sequence holds 13 residues, the cysteine and phenylalanine included. The read is trimmed to its CDR3 DNA, 39 bases read in frame from base 1. As encoded in the germline V gene (reference sequence), CDR1 is WNHNN while CDR2 is SYGVQD. Trimming at the junction amounts to 5 bases on V and 7 bases on J, and the germline ends lie 15 bases apart. The trial excluded patients who had a history of autoimmune disease or were on systemic immunosuppression. Peripheral blood for TCR sequencing was drawn from every dose cohort at baseline, at cycle 4 day 1 and at cycle 7 day 1. The samples were taken from a phase I, first-in-human, multicenter, open-label dose-escalation trial of ivuxolimab. Adults with locally advanced or metastatic melanoma, renal cell carcinoma, hepatocellular carcinoma or head and neck squamous cell carcinoma were enrolled in the trial. Before TCR sequencing, CD4+ T cells and CD8+ T cells from peripheral blood were sorted into separate populations.

To sequence the TCRbeta CDR3 region, genomic DNA was isolated from the sorted cells. The immunoSEQ Assay was used for sequencing of TCRbeta CDR3 regions. Not all clones reach the TCRdb copy of this immuneACCESS table, which keeps in-frame sequences only. Checked studies attribute under half of the gap to unresolved V genes and leave the rest unexplained. The sample yields 48,000 or so clones; 90% to 95% were counted once. The ten largest clones add up to approximately 12% of the sample. The clonotype was recovered from an adult with an advanced solid tumor such as melanoma, head and neck, liver or kidney cancer. In this chain, TRBV10-1 is recombined with TRBJ2-7; the D gene is perhaps TRBD1 or TRBD2, as each covers 5 bases. The sample here was CD4+ or CD8+ T cells sorted from blood, taken in a trial of the OX40 agonist ivuxolimab. The DNA sequence is TGCGCCAGCAGTAAGGGACCCAACGGGGAGCAGTACTTC. It translates as CASSKGPNGEQYF.